Sequencing of this T cell receptor beta chain was carried out in a study of regulatory T cells in long-lasting Graves disease. Study-wide points: Researchers reported studying only peripheral blood, not thyroid tissue.

Noted time point: persistent/refractory GD, antithyroid drugs over 5 years with positive TRAb. PBMC RNA was the source of the TCR library. This clonotype was picked up many times. Its antigen is still unknown. This CDR3 region has 15 residues. The germline V gene has CDR1 LGHNT and CDR2 FRNRAP. V was clipped by 5 bases and J by 2 bases; unmatched bases: 8. To make TCR beta libraries, researchers used iRepertoire HTBI primers and Arm-PCR of CDR3 regions. TCRdb recomputed calls from the multiplex PCR reads with MiXCR, one row per CDR3 protein. The sample has some 420,000 distinct CDR3 sequences, less than 25% seen once.

The gene calls are TRBV12-5 and TRBJ2-7; TRBD2 aligns across 8 bases. This receptor was identified in a female donor with Graves disease. This material consisted of peripheral blood mononuclear cells (PBMCs), taken when the disease was refractory, from a patient treated with antithyroid drugs. The CDR3 protein is CASGHLAGWPYEQYF. CDR3 nucleotides: TGTGCTAGTGGTCACCTAGCGGGCTGGCCCTACGAGCAGTACTTC.